Listed here are 11 T cell receptor beta chains from one sample, sequenced in a study of T cell responses to AZD1222 COVID-19 vaccine. Data came from immunoSEQ multiplex PCR; TCRdb stores just in-frame clones and leaves some out. The sample has under 150,000 clones, over 85% seen once; the top ten hold roughly 1.1%. The sequencing used peripheral blood, collected 28 days after the second AZD1222 dose. These receptors originate from an adult who received the AZD1222 COVID-19 vaccine.

The gene calls are TRBV30 and TRBJ2-4; 7 bases are shared with TRBD2. V lost 2 bases and J lost 9; bases outside the gene matches: 7. CDR1 and CDR2 (germline): GTSNPN, SVGIG (reference sequence). The CDR3 has 13 amino acids. The CDR3 sequence: CAWSTNREGIQYF. CDR3 bases: TGTGCCTGGAGTACGAATAGGGAGGGCATTCAGTACTTC. Full variable domain (outside the CDR3, taken from reference TRBV30 and TRBJ2-4): SQTIHQWPATLVQPVGSPLSLECTVEGTSNPNLYWYRQAAGRGLQLLFYSVGIGQISSEVPQNLSASRPQDRQFILSSKKLLLSDSGFYLCAWSTNREGIQYFGAGTRLSVL.

The gene calls are TRBV10-3 and TRBJ1-1; D is unresolved. The V gene's germline CDR1 is ENHRY and CDR2 SYGVKD. The CDR3 consists of 13 residues. Trimming took off 6 bases at V and 3 bases at J, with 11 bases between the two ends. CDR3 DNA: TGTGCCATCAGCTACGATGCTTACACTGAAGCTTTCTTT. Translated, it gives CAISYDAYTEAFF.

This clone appeared a single time. The chain uses TRBV6-1 and TRBJ1-6; D uncertain. Trimming removed 5 bases at V and 9 bases at J, with 17 bases between. Germline assignment: CDR1 MNHNS and CDR2 SASEGT. CDR3 size: 15 residues. The CDR3 bases are TGTGCCAGCAGTATCGGTCCCTCCGCCGGTTCACCCCTCCACTTT. Translation gives CASSIGPSAGSPLHF.

The V gene is TRBV19, the J gene TRBJ2-3; TRBD2 matches 8 bases. Trimming removed 0 bases from V and 5 bases from J; junction bases left unmatched: 7. CDR3 length equals 16 residues. Per germline, CDR1 LNHDA and CDR2 SQIVND (reference sequence). For the CDR3, the DNA is TGTGCCAGTAGTATAGAGAAGCGGGGGCGCGGAGATACGCAGTATTTT. Its protein product is CASSIEKRGRGDTQYF.

This chain connects TRBV25-1 to TRBJ2-1, with D possibly being TRBD1 or TRBD2 (6 bases each). Between the trimmed V and J ends, which lost 7 bases and 2 bases, there was a span of 12 bases. Germline values: CDR1 MGHDK, CDR2 SYGVNS. This CDR3 has 14 residues. CDR3 nucleotide sequence: TGTGCCAGCACCGGGGGCAGGCCCTACAATGAGCAGTTCTTC. It is translated as CASTGGRPYNEQFF.

The chain couples TRBV25-1 to TRBJ2-2; 7 bases fit TRBD2. With V trimmed by 3 bases and J by 0 bases, 10 bases remained unmatched. The germline V gene has CDR1 MGHDK and CDR2 SYGVNS. The CDR3 runs to 18 residues. Here the CDR3 DNA reads TGTGCCAGCAGTGATCCCGTGGGAGCGGGGACGAACACCGGGGAGCTGTTTTTT. It is translated as CASSDPVGAGTNTGELFF.

V usage is TRBV27 and J usage is TRBJ2-7; no clear D gene. The CDR3 totals 11 residues. Trimming took off 3 bases at V and 4 bases at J, with 4 bases between the two ends. CDR1 is MNHEY, CDR2 SMNVEV, per germline (reference sequence). The CDR3, as DNA: TGTGCCAGCAGTTTCGGGTACGAGCAGTACTTC. Protein sequence: CASSFGYEQYF.

V is TRBV11-3 and J is TRBJ2-2; D remains unclear. This CDR3 comprises 17 residues. The germline V and J ends were trimmed by 2 bases and 0 bases, with 13 bases remaining between them. The germline V gene encodes CDR1 SGHNT and CDR2 YENEEA. CDR3 nucleotide sequence: TGTGCCAGCAGCTTAATGTATAGCACAGCGAACACCGGGGAGCTGTTTTTT. Protein sequence: CASSLMYSTANTGELFF.

This clone has just one count. The J gene is TRBJ2-5, the V gene TRBV2; D not certain. Germline lookup yields CDR1 SNHLY and CDR2 FYNNEI. This CDR3 region has 12 residues. V dropped 4 bases and J dropped 4 bases, with 7 bases sitting between them. The CDR3 is CASSVGRETQYF. CDR3 nucleotides: TGTGCCAGCAGTGTTGGGCGAGAGACCCAGTACTTC.

The rearrangement links TRBV28 to TRBJ1-3; perhaps TRBD1 as D (6 bases). Trimming cost V 10 bases and J 6 bases, with 13 bases left between them. CDR3 size: 12 residues. CDR1 is MDHEN and CDR2 is SYDVKM in the germline V gene. DNA of the CDR3: TGTGCCACCGGTCCAGGGGTAAACACCATATATTTT. Translated: CATGPGVNTIYF.

This clone was detected only once. This chain uses TRBV6-2 or TRBV6-3 with TRBJ2-2; 10 bases align to TRBD2. V shed 2 bases and J 7 bases; nucleotides not matched to a gene: 10. The length of the CDR3 is 17 residues. In germline, CDR1 is MNHEY, CDR2 SVGEGT. CDR3 residues: CASSYPLAGAVGGELFF. CDR3 bases: TGTGCCAGCAGTTACCCCCTAGCGGGAGCTGTTGGCGGGGAGCTGTTTTTT.